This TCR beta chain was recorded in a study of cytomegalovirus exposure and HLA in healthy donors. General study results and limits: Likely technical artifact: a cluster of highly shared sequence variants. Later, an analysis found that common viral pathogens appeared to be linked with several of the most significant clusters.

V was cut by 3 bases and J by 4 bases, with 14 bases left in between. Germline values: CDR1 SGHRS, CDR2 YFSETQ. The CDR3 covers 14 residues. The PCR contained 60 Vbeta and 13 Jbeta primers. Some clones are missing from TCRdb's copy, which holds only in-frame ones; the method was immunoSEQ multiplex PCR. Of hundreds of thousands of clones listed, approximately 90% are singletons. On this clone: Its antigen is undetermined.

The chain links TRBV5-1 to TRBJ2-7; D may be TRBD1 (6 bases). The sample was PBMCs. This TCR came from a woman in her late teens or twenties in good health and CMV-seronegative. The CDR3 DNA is TGCGCCAGCAGCTCCAGGGGAATCCGTTACGAGCAGTACTTC. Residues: CASSSRGIRYEQYF.